This TCR beta chain was recovered during a study of CD4 T cells in relation to SARS-CoV-2 and coronaviruses. The table came from immunoSEQ multiplex PCR; TCRdb's copy has only in-frame clones and leaves some out. Found here are about 56,000 clones, roughly 94% of them singletons; the top ten hold under 0.4%. For this clone: Antigen specificity is unknown.

From germline, CDR1 is SGDLS and CDR2 YYNGEE. The CDR3 consists of 12 residues. V was cut by 3 bases and J by 1 base, with 1 base left in between. Study-wide points: According to naive versus memory sequencing, detected responses are memory recall, not newly primed.

Sequencing was done on a sample of naive CD4+ T cells from PBMCs. Specified subset: naive CD4+ T cells isolated by negative enrichment. This rearrangement joins TRBV9 to TRBJ2-2; D is unclear. This receptor was taken from an adult with COVID-19. The CDR3 DNA reads as TGTGCCAGCAGCGAGAACACCGGGGAGCTGTTTTTT. Protein product: CASSENTGELFF.